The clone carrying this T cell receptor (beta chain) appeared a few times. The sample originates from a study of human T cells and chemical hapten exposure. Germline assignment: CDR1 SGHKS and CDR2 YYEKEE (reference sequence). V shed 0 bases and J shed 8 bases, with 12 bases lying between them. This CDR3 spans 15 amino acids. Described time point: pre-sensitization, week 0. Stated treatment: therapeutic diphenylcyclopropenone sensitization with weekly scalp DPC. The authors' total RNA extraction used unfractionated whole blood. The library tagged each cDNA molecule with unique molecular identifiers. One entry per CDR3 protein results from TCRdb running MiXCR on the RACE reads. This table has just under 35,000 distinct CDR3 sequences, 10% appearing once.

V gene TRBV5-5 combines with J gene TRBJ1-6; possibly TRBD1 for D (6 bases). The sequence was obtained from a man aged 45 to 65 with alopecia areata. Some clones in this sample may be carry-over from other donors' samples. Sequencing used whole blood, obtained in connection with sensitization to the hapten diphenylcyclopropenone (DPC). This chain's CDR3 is CASSLDPGDDSPLHF. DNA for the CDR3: TGTGCCAGCAGCTTGGACCCAGGGGACGATTCACCCCTCCACTTT.